The source of this T cell receptor (beta chain) is a study of T cells in Graves' hyperthyroidism and ophthalmopathy. The study, taken as a whole, reports: Most expanded thyroid clonotypes above 0.001 also appeared in blood. The model's output predicted ophthalmopathy at a median of 6.5 months prior to onset.

This clonotype came up a few times. Its antigen is still unknown. Thyroid ultrasound, orbital computed tomography, clinical symptoms, and serum thyroxine and TRAb underpinned diagnoses. Amplification of TCR beta CDR3 regions used RNA as the template. The HTBI primer set drove a first-round RT-PCR of the TCR CDR3. In TCRdb, the multiplex PCR reads were re-called with MiXCR into one record per CDR3 protein. The data show around 560,000 distinct CDR3 sequences, with around 17% seen just once and 18% held by the top ten. The clonotype was recovered from a young woman with Graves' hyperthyroidism. The sample was blood.

The CDR3 DNA is TGCGCCAGCAGCACGCACCGGCCCAGAGGGACTAGCGTCACCTACAATGAGCAGTTCTTC. Amino acid sequence: CASSTHRPRGTSVTYNEQFF. The chain couples TRBV4-1 to TRBJ2-1; TRBD2 matches 10 bases. Per germline, CDR1 MGHRA and CDR2 YSYEKL. With 5 bases clipped from V and 2 bases from J, the junction kept 18 bases outside the gene matches. The CDR3 has 20 amino acids.